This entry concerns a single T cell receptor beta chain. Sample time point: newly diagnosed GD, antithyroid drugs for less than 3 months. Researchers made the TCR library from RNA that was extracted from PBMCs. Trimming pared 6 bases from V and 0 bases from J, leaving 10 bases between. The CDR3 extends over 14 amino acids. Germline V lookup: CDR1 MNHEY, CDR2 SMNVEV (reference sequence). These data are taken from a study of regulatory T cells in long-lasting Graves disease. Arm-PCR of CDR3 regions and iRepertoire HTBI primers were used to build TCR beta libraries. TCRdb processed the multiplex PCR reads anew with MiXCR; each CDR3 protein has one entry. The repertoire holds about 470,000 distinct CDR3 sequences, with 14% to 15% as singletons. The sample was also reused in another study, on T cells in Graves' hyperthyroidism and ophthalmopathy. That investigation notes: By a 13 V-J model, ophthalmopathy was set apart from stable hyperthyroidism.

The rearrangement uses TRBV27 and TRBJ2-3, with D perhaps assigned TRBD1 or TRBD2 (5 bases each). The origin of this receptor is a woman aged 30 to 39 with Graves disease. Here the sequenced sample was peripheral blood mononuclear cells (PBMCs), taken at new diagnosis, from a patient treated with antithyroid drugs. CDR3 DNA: TGTGCCAGCAGCCCCGGGGCTAGCACAGATACGCAGTATTTT. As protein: CASSPGASTDTQYF.